The T cell receptor (beta chain) described here comes from a study of T-cell memory formation after mild COVID-19. Study-wide points: That cross-reactive memory joined was suggested by some responding clones appearing in pre-infection memory. There was no confirmation that second-wave clones peaking on day 37 were SARS-CoV-2 specific.

TCRdb independently ran MiXCR on the 5' RACE reads; one entry per CDR3 protein. Of 380,000 or so distinct CDR3 sequences detected, about 13% appear once; the ten largest clones hold about 24%. A remark on this clonotype: Its antigen is not known.

Trimming stripped 1 base from V and 7 bases from J, with 11 bases between. CDR1 is MNHNS and CDR2 is SASEGT in the germline V gene. The CDR3 spans 13 residues. The sequence came from a young man who had mild COVID-19 (a few samples of this study predate the infection). Cell type and time point are not known. The sequencing sample was made of PBMCs or a T cell subset sorted from them (not recorded which). The chain links TRBV6-1 to TRBJ2-7; D ambiguous. The CDR3 sequence is CASSEGYVQEQYV. The CDR3 coding sequence is TGTGCCAGCAGTGAAGGGTACGTTCAAGAGCAGTACGTC.